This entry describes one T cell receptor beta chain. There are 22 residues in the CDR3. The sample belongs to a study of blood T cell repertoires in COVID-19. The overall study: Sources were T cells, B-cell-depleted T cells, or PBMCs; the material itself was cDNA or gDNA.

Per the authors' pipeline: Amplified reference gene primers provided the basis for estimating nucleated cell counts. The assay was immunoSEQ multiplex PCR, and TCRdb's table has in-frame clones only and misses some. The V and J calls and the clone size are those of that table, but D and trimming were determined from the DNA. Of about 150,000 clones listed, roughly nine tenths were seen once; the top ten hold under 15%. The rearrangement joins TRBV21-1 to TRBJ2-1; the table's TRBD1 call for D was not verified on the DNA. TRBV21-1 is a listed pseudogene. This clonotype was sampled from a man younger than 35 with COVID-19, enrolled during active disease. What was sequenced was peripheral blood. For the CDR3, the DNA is TGTGCCAGCAGCAAAGCGCTTTTGATCCTTCGCCCGAATCGACAGGGGAAGAATGAGCAGTTCTTC. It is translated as CASSKALLILRPNRQGKNEQFF.